Following are 22 T cell receptor beta chains from one sample sequenced in a study of shared clonotypes between healthy human individuals. Data came from immunoSEQ multiplex PCR; TCRdb stores just in-frame clones and leaves some out. The sample yields 2 million to 2.5 million clones, 80% to 95% seen once. Source material: naive CD4+ T cells from PBMCs. The sample's subset: CD45RA+ positively selected. The receptors originated from a man between 18 and 35 years old in good health. Some clones in this sample may be carry-over from other donors' samples.

The chain carries TRBV5-4 and TRBJ2-7; D is perhaps TRBD1 (5 bases). This CDR3 has 15 residues. Germline CDR1 SGHNT, CDR2 YYREEE (reference sequence). Trimming cost V 0 bases and J 6 bases, with 16 bases left between them. In DNA, the CDR3 is TGTGCCAGCAGCTTGGCCAGTTCAGGGCTCGTCGAGCAGTACTTC. Its protein is CASSLASSGLVEQYF. The whole variable domain, filled in from reference TRBV5-4 and TRBJ2-7, reads ETGVTQSPTHLIKTRGQQVTLRCSSQSGHNTVSWYQQALGQGPQFIFQYYREEENGRGNFPPRFSGLQFPNYSSELNVNALELDDSALYLCASSLASSGLVEQYFGPGTRLTVT.

J is TRBJ2-1 and V is TRBV4-1; 7 bases agree with TRBD2. V dropped 2 bases and J dropped 1; count of bases not matched to a gene: 5. This CDR3 is built from 16 residues. Per germline, CDR1 MGHRA and CDR2 YSYEKL. CDR3 nucleotide sequence: TGCGCCAGCAGCCAAATAGGACTAGGGTCCTACAATGAGCAGTTCTTC. Translated, it gives CASSQIGLGSYNEQFF.

V gene TRBV19 combines with J gene TRBJ1-1; D is ambiguous. Per the germline V gene, CDR1 is LNHDA and CDR2 is SQIVND (reference sequence). Trimming pared 4 bases from V and 4 bases from J, leaving 13 bases between. The CDR3 has 14 amino acids. The CDR3, as DNA: TGTGCCAGTAGTAGTATGGGTCCCGTCACTGAAGCTTTCTTT. It specifies CASSSMGPVTEAFF.

The V gene is TRBV7-9, the J gene TRBJ1-5, with a weak D call TRBD1 (5 bases). The V end was cut by 4 bases, the J end by 3 bases, with 22 bases between. The CDR3 spans 18 residues. Germline CDR1 SEHNR, CDR2 FQNEAQ (reference sequence). The CDR3 bases are TGTGCCAGCAGCTCGTCTCGCGGGGGAATTGAGGCCAATCAGCCCCAGCATTTT. Protein sequence: CASSSSRGGIEANQPQHF.

The genes are TRBV11-3 and TRBJ2-1; TRBD1 might be the D (6 bases). Per germline, CDR1 SGHNT and CDR2 YENEEA. Trimming cost V 5 bases and J 7 bases, with 12 bases left between them. The CDR3 has 13 amino acids. DNA for the CDR3: TGTGCCAGCAGCCTTACAGGGACGAATGAGCAGTTCTTC. The encoded protein is CASSLTGTNEQFF.

The chain has TRBV28 and TRBJ1-3; D is perhaps TRBD1 (5 bases). The V end lost 10 bases, the J end lost 0 bases, and 13 bases lay between the germline ends. The CDR3 has 14 residues. CDR1 is MDHEN, CDR2 SYDVKM, per germline. The CDR3 DNA reads as TGTGCCACATCCGCAGGGTACTCTGGAAACACCATATATTTT. As protein: CATSAGYSGNTIYF.

V is TRBV5-1 and J is TRBJ2-1; 12 bases agree with TRBD2. V dropped 0 bases and J dropped 6; count of bases not matched to a gene: 4. Germline values: CDR1 SGHRS, CDR2 YFSETQ. The CDR3 covers 16 residues. The CDR3 loop is CASSLVASGRANEQFF. The CDR3 DNA sequence: TGCGCCAGCAGCTTGGTTGCTAGCGGGAGGGCCAATGAGCAGTTCTTC.

This chain uses TRBV18 with TRBJ2-1, with D tentatively TRBD2 (6 bases). The CDR3 consists of 15 residues. Trimming shortened V by 2 bases and J by 10 bases, and 18 bases separated the two germline ends. Germline lookup yields CDR1 KGHSH and CDR2 LQKENI. CDR3 in DNA: TGTGCCAGCTCACCATCGCCTGGGGGAGCGGGCGAGCAGTTCTTC. Translated, it gives CASSPSPGGAGEQFF. Using reference TRBV18 and TRBJ2-1 for the parts outside the CDR3, the full variable domain is NAGVMQNPRHLVRRRGQEARLRCSPMKGHSHVYWYRQLPEEGLKFMVYLQKENIIDESGMPKERFSAEFPKEGPSILRIQQVVRGDSAAYFCASSPSPGGAGEQFFGPGTRLTVL.

The CDR3 sequence: CASSLDVAEYNEQFF. The DNA of the CDR3 is TGCGCCAGCAGCTTGGACGTAGCGGAATACAATGAGCAGTTCTTC. The genes are TRBV5-1 and TRBJ2-1; possible D gene TRBD2, 6 bases. Trimming pared 0 bases from V and 4 bases from J, leaving 11 bases between. Per the germline V gene, CDR1 is SGHRS and CDR2 is YFSETQ. The CDR3 has 15 amino acids.

Concerning this clone itself: At the DNA level, this CDR3 is encoded by other sequences in the same sample as well. The J gene is TRBJ1-5, the V gene TRBV9; the match to TRBD1 covers 7 bases. The CDR3 has 13 amino acids. The germline CDR1 and CDR2 sequences are SGDLS and YYNGEE. V lost 4 bases, J lost 4 bases, and 2 bases stayed unmatched. This chain's CDR3 is CASSRDSNQPQHF. As DNA, the CDR3 is TGTGCCAGCAGCCGGGACAGTAATCAGCCCCAGCATTTT.

The chain links TRBV7-2 to TRBJ2-5; D is undetermined. Trimming removed 6 bases at V and 5 bases at J, with 22 bases between. The CDR3 covers 16 residues. The germline gives CDR1 SGHTA, CDR2 FQGNSA. The chain's CDR3 is CASRDLVRVGGETQYF. As DNA, the CDR3 is TGTGCCAGCAGGGATCTAGTGCGCGTCGGTGGGGAGACCCAGTACTTC.

This chain links TRBV6-6 with TRBJ2-5; no definite D call. The CDR3 spans 11 residues. Germline CDR1 MNHNY, CDR2 SVGAGI (reference sequence). V was shortened by 6 bases and J by 5 bases, with 7 bases between the two germline ends. DNA of the CDR3: TGTGCCAGCAGCCTTGACGAGACCCAGTACTTC. Protein sequence: CASSLDETQYF.

Points on this clone: Other nucleotide sequences in the sample specify the same CDR3. The V and J genes are TRBV6-1 and TRBJ1-2; D is uncertain. Deletions cut 0 bases from V and 3 bases from J, with 5 bases between. The germline gives CDR1 MNHNS, CDR2 SASEGT. This CDR3 spans 13 amino acids. CDR3 protein: CASSEARDYGYTF. The DNA for the CDR3 is TGTGCCAGCAGTGAAGCGCGGGACTATGGCTACACCTTC.

This clone was observed once. The chain is built from TRBV7-3 and TRBJ2-5, with 7 nucleotides matching TRBD1. Trimming cost V 5 bases and J 5 bases; bases outside gene matches: 5. Germline V gene sequence: CDR1 SGHTA, CDR2 FQGTGA. The CDR3 covers 13 residues. The CDR3 protein is CASSGGRGETQYF. The CDR3 DNA reads as TGTGCCAGCAGCGGAGGCAGGGGGGAGACCCAGTACTTC.

This clone was seen only once. Other DNA sequences in this specimen translate into the identical CDR3. The chain combines TRBV18 with TRBJ2-1; 10 positions match TRBD2. The CDR3 is 15 amino acids. Unmatched junction bases numbered 3, after V lost 3 bases and J lost 4 bases. Germline V gene data show CDR1 as KGHSH and CDR2 as LQKENI. The CDR3 sequence: CASSPGTSEYNEQFF. CDR3 coding DNA: TGTGCCAGCTCACCGGGGACTAGCGAGTACAATGAGCAGTTCTTC.

V usage is TRBV11-2 and J usage is TRBJ2-1; 12 nucleotides line up with TRBD2. CDR3 length: 16 amino acids. The germline gives CDR1 SGHAT, CDR2 FQNNGV. Losses at the gene ends were 5 bases for V and 4 bases for J; bases not matched to a gene: 6. DNA of the CDR3: TGTGCCAGCAGCCCCCCTAGCGGGAGGGCGTACAATGAGCAGTTCTTC. This encodes CASSPPSGRAYNEQFF.

J is TRBJ2-5 and V is TRBV30; D uncertain. There are 12 residues in the CDR3. The V gene's germline CDR1 is GTSNPN and CDR2 SVGIG (reference sequence). Trimming took 2 bases from V and 5 from J, leaving 9 bases between them. The CDR3 here is CAWSLHGETQYF. The CDR3 DNA sequence: TGTGCCTGGAGTCTGCACGGGGAGACCCAGTACTTC.

The chain combines TRBV6-1 with TRBJ2-3, with no clear D. CDR3 length equals 11 residues. Germline V gene sequence: CDR1 MNHNS, CDR2 SASEGT. V was shortened by 2 bases and J by 5 bases, with 2 bases between the two germline ends. The CDR3 DNA sequence: TGTGCCAGCAGTGAAATAGATACGCAGTATTTT. Its protein is CASSEIDTQYF.

As for this clone: The sample carries other DNA sequences with the same CDR3. The chain links TRBV7-2 to TRBJ1-5; D ambiguous. CDR3 length: 12 residues. Between the trimmed V and J ends, which lost 2 bases and 3 bases, there was a span of 2 bases. CDR1 SGHTA and CDR2 FQGNSA come from the germline V gene. The CDR3 DNA reads as TGTGCCAGCAGCTTATTCAATCAGCCCCAGCATTTT. This encodes CASSLFNQPQHF.

The chain carries TRBV2 and TRBJ1-4; 7 nucleotides agree with TRBD1. V was pared by 4 bases and J by 12 bases, with 8 bases of the junction left unmatched. Germline V CDR1 and CDR2: SNHLY, FYNNEI. The CDR3 spans 13 residues. The CDR3 DNA reads TGTGCCAGCAGTGGGGAGGGGGCCGAGGAACTGTTTTTT. It encodes CASSGEGAEELFF.

Comment on this clone: The sample contains more than one DNA sequence encoding this CDR3. The V gene is TRBV5-1, the J gene TRBJ1-3, with 7 positions matching TRBD1. This CDR3 spans 16 amino acids. Germline V lookup: CDR1 SGHRS, CDR2 YFSETQ. V lost 0 bases and J lost 0; bases outside the gene matches: 3. CDR3 coding DNA: TGCGCCAGCAGCTTGGGGACAGGAGCCTCTGGAAACACCATATATTTT. It is translated as CASSLGTGASGNTIYF.

This chain uses TRBV5-4 with TRBJ2-2; D remains unclear. The CDR3 contains 16 residues. Trimming stripped 2 bases from V and 2 bases from J, with 13 bases between. Germline V gene sequence: CDR1 SGHNT, CDR2 YYREEE (reference sequence). The CDR3 nucleotides read TGTGCCAGCAGCTTCGGTCCCGGCCTAAACACCGGGGAGCTGTTTTTT. Its translation: CASSFGPGLNTGELFF.